One sample yielded the 11 T cell receptor beta chains listed below, sequenced in a study of Ad26.COV2.S vaccination and SARS-CoV-2 variants. Profiled with immunoSEQ multiplex PCR; TCRdb holds only in-frame clones, not every one. This sample has 500,000 or so clones, with about 83% found just once. Indicated treatment: roughly 19 received Ad26.COV2.S at low or high dose, single or two shots; a few received placebo; per-sample allocation not given. Day 63 following the first vaccine or placebo injection was when the samples were taken. The sequencing here drew on peripheral blood, taken in a trial of Ad26.COV2.S vaccine versus placebo. All receptors derive from a person between 18 and 65 years old who received the Ad26.COV2.S COVID-19 vaccine or a placebo.

V is TRBV2 and J is TRBJ2-1, with TRBD2 identical over 14 bases. V lost 9 bases to trimming and J lost 2 bases; unmatched junction nucleotides: 18. Germline CDR1 is SNHLY and CDR2 is FYNNEI. The CDR3 extends over 20 amino acids. The CDR3 sequence: CASCPLPGTSGSRTYNEQFF. Written as DNA, the CDR3 is TGTGCCAGTTGCCCATTACCCGGGACTAGCGGGAGTCGCACCTACAATGAGCAGTTCTTC.

The V gene is TRBV3-1 (or the pseudogene TRBV3-2), the J gene TRBJ2-7; a weak D match, TRBD2 (7 bases). CDR3 length: 14 residues. Looked up from germline, CDR1 is LGHDT and CDR2 is YNNKEL (reference sequence). Trimming stripped 8 bases from V and 1 base from J, with 15 bases between. In DNA, the CDR3 is TGTGCCAGCGGGCGGGGGCTATCATCCTACGAGCAGTACTTC. This translates into CASGRGLSSYEQYF.

Comment on this clone: The sample carries other DNA sequences with the same CDR3. The chain recombines TRBV7-9 with TRBJ2-7; 11 positions agree with TRBD1. Germline V gene data show CDR1 as SEHNR and CDR2 as FQNEAQ (reference sequence). The CDR3 length is 13 residues. After removal of 4 bases from V and 5 bases from J, the junction contained 1 base not matched to a gene. The CDR3 nucleotides read TGTGCCAGCAGCTGGGACAGGGGGGACGAGCAGTACTTC. As protein: CASSWDRGDEQYF.

V gene TRBV7-3 combines with J gene TRBJ2-1; 11 bases match TRBD2. V was clipped by 2 bases and J by 0 bases; unmatched bases: 15. This CDR3 is built from 21 residues. Germline CDR1 and CDR2: SGHTA and FQGTGA. Written as DNA, the CDR3 is TGTGCCAGCAGCTTAGGTCCGGGACTAGCGGACCAAAGGAGCTCCTACAATGAGCAGTTCTTC. Its protein product is CASSLGPGLADQRSSYNEQFF. Full variable domain (missing parts from reference TRBV7-3 and TRBJ2-1): GAGVSQTPSNKVTEKGKYVELRCDPISGHTALYWYRQSLGQGPEFLIYFQGTGAADDSGLPNDRFFAVRPEGSVSTLKIQRTERGDSAVYLCASSLGPGLADQRSSYNEQFFGPGTRLTVL.

The rearrangement uses TRBV4-3 and TRBJ2-1; 12 bases map to TRBD2. V trimming: 1 base; J trimming: 5 bases; junction bases outside the gene matches: 3. The CDR3 has 16 amino acids. The germline CDR1 and CDR2 sequences are LGHNA and YSLEER. CDR3 protein: CASSQALAGGNNEQFF. CDR3 sequence (DNA): TGCGCCAGCAGCCAAGCTCTAGCGGGAGGGAACAATGAGCAGTTCTTC.

V is TRBV6-5 and J is TRBJ1-5, with D maybe TRBD1 (5 bases). V gave up 2 bases and J gave up 3 bases, with 11 bases separating them. The germline V gene has CDR1 MNHEY and CDR2 SVGAGI. This CDR3 has 15 amino acids. This CDR3 is CASSYRGDPNQPQHF. In DNA, the CDR3 is TGTGCCAGCAGTTACCGAGGGGATCCCAATCAGCCCCAGCATTTT.

The chain joins TRBV19 to TRBJ1-5; 7 bases are a match to TRBD1. This CDR3 spans 15 amino acids. Germline CDR1 and CDR2: LNHDA and SQIVND (reference sequence). V shed 6 bases and J 5 bases; nucleotides not matched to a gene: 10. This chain's CDR3 is CASRTMDRFDQPQHF. DNA of the CDR3: TGTGCCAGTAGAACTATGGACAGGTTCGATCAGCCCCAGCATTTT. The entire variable domain, with the rest obtained from reference TRBV19 and TRBJ1-5, is as follows: DGGITQSPKYLFRKEGQNVTLSCEQNLNHDAMYWYRQDPGQGLRLIYYSQIVNDFQKGDIAEGYSVSREKKESFPLTVTSAQKNPTAFYLCASRTMDRFDQPQHFGDGTRLSIL.

V is TRBV28 and J is TRBJ2-5; D is possibly TRBD2 (5 bases). This CDR3 comprises 15 residues. V lost 2 bases, J lost 1 base, and 11 bases lay in between. Germline CDR1 is MDHEN and CDR2 is SYDVKM. The CDR3 here is CASSLITRRQETQYF. Written as DNA, the CDR3 is TGTGCCAGCAGTTTAATTACTAGACGCCAAGAGACCCAGTACTTC.

The CDR3 is CASSSGRGTSDYTQYF. The CDR3 coding sequence is TGCGCCAGCAGCTCGGGTCGTGGGACTAGTGACTATACGCAGTATTTT. V usage is TRBV5-1 and J usage is TRBJ2-3; 8 nucleotides match TRBD2. The CDR3 is made up of 16 amino acids. V dropped 3 bases and J dropped 7; count of bases not matched to a gene: 13. Germline V CDR1 and CDR2: SGHRS, YFSETQ.

This chain joins TRBV11-3 and TRBJ2-3; TRBD1 matches at 8 bases. The ends lost 5 bases at V and 3 bases at J; junction bases unmatched: 7. Germline-derived CDR1 and CDR2 are SGHNT and YENEEA. This CDR3 has 15 residues. The CDR3, as DNA: TGTGCCAGCAGCCACGGACAGGGAGCAACAGATACGCAGTATTTT. It encodes CASSHGQGATDTQYF.

The V gene is TRBV2, the J gene TRBJ2-3, with 15 positions matching TRBD2. V trimming: 8 bases; J trimming: 4 bases; junction bases outside the gene matches: 7. Germline V gene sequence: CDR1 SNHLY, CDR2 FYNNEI. CDR3 length: 16 residues. The CDR3 spells CASLPRTSGRADTQYF. Written as DNA, the CDR3 is TGTGCCAGCCTGCCCAGGACTAGCGGGAGGGCAGATACGCAGTATTTT.